This TCR beta chain was found in a study of blood T cells in healthy people across ages (dated by TCRdb to the mid-2010s). Context from the whole study: In model experiments, template switching captured roughly one uniquely barcoded TCR beta cDNA molecule for every two T cells. Using deep sequencing normalized with unique cDNA molecular identifiers, the study measured how TCR beta repertoire diversity changes with age. Using the same blood draw, the study looked at two additional independent replicas of 1 million unique cDNA reads for two donors, one aged 18 to 29 and the other aged 80 or older. To avoid experimental bias, donors of different ages were randomly spread across the sequencing lanes. The donors were split into four age groups: young (average around 15 years), middle-aged (39), aged (approximately 59) and long-lived (more than 80).

This clonotype was observed a handful of times. Its antigen is still unknown. It has no much larger one-base neighbor in the sample; base qualities were not kept. V and J are trimmed by 7 bases and 3 bases, and the gene matches miss 15 bases of the junction. The germline V gene specifies SQVTM as CDR1 and ANQGSEA as CDR2. There are 15 amino acids in the CDR3, from cysteine to phenylalanine inclusive. Here the CDR3 DNA is all that survives: 45 bases in frame from base 1. Donors were 35 to 40 systemically healthy Caucasian individuals from Russia aged roughly 6 to 100 years. Approximately 9.3 milliliters of peripheral blood were drawn from each donor into EDTA-treated Vacutainer tubes. Ficoll-Paque density-gradient centrifugation was used to isolate PBMCs, with at least 7 million per sample. Trizol reagent was used to extract total RNA from PBMCs, with at least 6 micrograms per sample. The percentages of naive CD45RAhigh/CD27high T cells were determined by flow cytometry on a PBMC aliquot from every donor.

Library preparation used 5' RACE. The sample was run on an Illumina HiSeq 2500. The second PCR ran for about 6 to 11 cycles and used a J-beta primer mix along with a sample-barcoded 5' primer. A unique molecular identifier was introduced onto each TCR beta cDNA molecule by a template-switch 5' adaptor carrying 12 random nucleotides. At least 2.5 million CDR3-containing paired-end reads were obtained from each sample. All of the RNA was converted into first-strand cDNA using the Mint cDNA synthesis kit, with a TRBC-specific oligonucleotide serving as the primer. All cDNA was treated with uracil-DNA glycosylase and then went through a first 18-cycle PCR with the universal primers M1SS and BC2_uni_R. The paper's data handling went like this. For normalization, 1 million high-quality reads, each with a distinct molecular identifier, were randomly selected from each sample. Reads sharing molecular identifiers were discarded rather than binned into consensus sequences. MiTCR, with a Q25 quality threshold and the strictest error-elimination algorithm, was used for CDR3 identification, clonotype clustering and error correction. A nonparametric unseen species model with Euler transformation was used to estimate a lower bound on total TCR beta diversity. The public sequencing data were trimmed at Q25 with fastp and processed into clonotypes with MiXCR by TCRdb, which kept only in-frame beta chains. Duplicate CDR3 protein sequences are folded into a single record with the most common DNA and genes. The V and J calls were not made by the authors but by TCRdb's processing. The sample contains approximately 730,000 distinct CDR3 sequences, 40% to 65% of them found a single time. The ten largest clones capture 41% of the sample.

The paper's findings and limits, for the study overall: Since profiling was done on bulk unsorted PBMCs, naive and antigen-experienced compartments could not be conclusively compared. There was a strong correlation between observed TCR beta diversity and the percentage of naive T cells measured by flow cytometry. The long-lived group showed more naive CD4+ T cells, fewer expanded clones and increased TCR diversity than the aged group, suggesting age selection. Estimates of total diversity based on one million sequenced T cells were considered lower bounds and underestimates. Observed TCR beta diversity per million T cells fell roughly linearly with age, and a significant reduction was already apparent by age around 40. Because the CMV infection status of the donors was unknown, age-related changes in expanded clonotypes may potentially have been confounded.

The chain couples TRBV29-1 to TRBJ2-7; the junction holds 7 bases that match TRBD2. The sample consisted of blood. The sequence was obtained from an elderly man in good health. CDR3 sequence: CSEPGGGGGFYEQYF. In nucleotide form, the sequence is TGCAGCGAACCCGGGGGTGGGGGAGGGTTCTACGAGCAGTACTTC.